The rows below give T cell receptor beta chains drawn from one sample of a study of T cell changes during pregnancy in multiple sclerosis. Repertoires were generated with immunoSEQ multiplex PCR, while TCRdb's copy carries only in-frame clones and drops some. This table has 65,000 to 95,000 clones, approximately 93% appearing once. The starting material was peripheral blood, obtained in the second trimester of pregnancy. Source of these receptors: a female donor in good health, enrolled as a control in a pregnancy study. CDR3s include the opening cysteine and the closing phenylalanine or tryptophan. D genes are given only for firm matches. Where a row states a size, it is once, few, many or the class of an expanded clone; other rows omit it.

D	size	V	J	length	DNA	CDR3
.	.	TRBV5-6	TRBJ2-1	17	TGTGCCAGCAGCTTGGCCGGGGCGGGGGCAGCGAGAAATGAGCAGTTCTTC	CASSLAGAGAARNEQFF
.	.	TRBV7-9	TRBJ2-1	16	TGTGCCAGCAGGCCATTCATACACCCAGCGAACCATGAGCAGTTCTTC	CASRPFIHPANHEQFF
TRBD2	.	TRBV5-1	TRBJ2-2	16	TGCGCCAGCAGCTTGTTGGGGGAGGGGAACACCGGGGAGCTGTTTTTT	CASSLLGEGNTGELFF
.	.	TRBV10-3	TRBJ1-2	16	TGTGCCATCAGTGAGTCCCCTGGGGCGGGGAGTGACGGCTACACCTTC	CAISESPGAGSDGYTF
.	.	TRBV6-1	TRBJ1-5	14	TGTGCCAGCAGCATACAGGGTATGGGACAGCCCCAGCATTTT	CASSIQGMGQPQHF
.	many	TRBV30	TRBJ2-2	12	TGTGCCTGGAGTTCGAGCCCCGGGGAGCTGTTTTTT	CAWSSSPGELFF
TRBD1	.	TRBV5-1	TRBJ1-2	14	TGCGCCAGCGGCCGGACAGGGAAAGTCGATGGCTACACCTTC	CASGRTGKVDGYTF
TRBD1	.	TRBV28	TRBJ2-7	13	TGTGCCAGCAGTCAGGGGGCGTTGAACGAGCAGTACTTC	CASSQGALNEQYF
TRBD2	many	TRBV6-4	TRBJ2-5	15	TGTGCCAGCAGTCGACTAGCGGGAGGCCAAGAGACCCAGTACTTC	CASSRLAGGQETQYF
TRBD2	.	TRBV28	TRBJ2-7	14	TGTGCCAGCACCTCGGGAGGGTCTAGGTACGAGCAGTACTTC	CASTSGGSRYEQYF
.	.	TRBV7-2	TRBJ1-5	13	TGTGCCAGCAGCCGAGCGATCAATCAGCCCCAGCATTTT	CASSRAINQPQHF
.	.	TRBV13	TRBJ2-2	16	TGTGCCAGCAGCTTTGCGGCAGCGGAGAACACCGGGGAGCTGTTTTTT	CASSFAAAENTGELFF
TRBD1	.	TRBV10-3	TRBJ2-1	16	TGTGCCATCAGTGAACCCGGGGGACAGGCGAGCGATGAGCAGTTCTTC	CAISEPGGQASDEQFF
TRBD1	.	TRBV27	TRBJ2-1	13	TGTGCCAGCAGTTTATCAGGGGGCTATGAGCAGTTCTTC	CASSLSGGYEQFF
.	.	TRBV5-4	TRBJ2-1	15	TGTGCCAGCAGCCCTCAGGGACTGCCGGGCAATGAGCAGTTCTTC	CASSPQGLPGNEQFF
.	.	TRBV28	TRBJ2-1	15	TGTGCCAGCAGTCCCCAACAGCGGATGCTCAATGAGCAGTTCTTC	CASSPQQRMLNEQFF
TRBD1	once	TRBV4-1	TRBJ2-7	20	TGCGCCAGCAGCCATGCAACACCGGGACAGGGCGGCGGGGTCTCCTACGAGCAGTACTTC	CASSHATPGQGGGVSYEQYF
.	.	TRBV29-1	TRBJ2-5	16	TGCAGCGTTTTAGGTACGAGAACACGGAGCCAAGAGACCCAGTACTTC	CSVLGTRTRSQETQYF
.	once	TRBV21-1	TRBJ2-7	15	TGTGCCAGCAGCAAAGTTCCTAGCGGGATCTACGAGCAGTACTTC	CASSKVPSGIYEQYF
TRBD1	.	TRBV9	TRBJ1-5	15	TGTGCCAGCAGCGTAGATATGGGACAGAATCAGCCCCAGCATTTT	CASSVDMGQNQPQHF
TRBD2	.	TRBV4-2	TRBJ2-1	19	TGTGCCAGCAGCCAGGAGGGGGAATTGACTAGCGGGAGTAGTAGTGAGCAGTTCTTC	CASSQEGELTSGSSSEQFF
.	.	TRBV2	TRBJ2-2	13	TGTGCCAGCGCGGCCACCTACACCGGGGAGCTGTTTTTT	CASAATYTGELFF
TRBD2	.	TRBV2	TRBJ2-7	14	TGTGCCAGCAGTGAAGCGGGACTAGGATACGAGCAGTACTTC	CASSEAGLGYEQYF
TRBD1	.	TRBV13	TRBJ1-1	15	TGTGCCAGCAGCTTAGCTCGGACAGGGAACACTGAAGCTTTCTTT	CASSLARTGNTEAFF
TRBD1	once	TRBV18	TRBJ1-2	15	TGTGCCAGCTCACCCGTCGGACAGGGGGCGGAGGGCTACACCTTC	CASSPVGQGAEGYTF
.	.	TRBV2	TRBJ1-1	15	TGTGCCAGCAGTGAGATCCGGGTCTCCTTCACTGAAGCTTTCTTT	CASSEIRVSFTEAFF